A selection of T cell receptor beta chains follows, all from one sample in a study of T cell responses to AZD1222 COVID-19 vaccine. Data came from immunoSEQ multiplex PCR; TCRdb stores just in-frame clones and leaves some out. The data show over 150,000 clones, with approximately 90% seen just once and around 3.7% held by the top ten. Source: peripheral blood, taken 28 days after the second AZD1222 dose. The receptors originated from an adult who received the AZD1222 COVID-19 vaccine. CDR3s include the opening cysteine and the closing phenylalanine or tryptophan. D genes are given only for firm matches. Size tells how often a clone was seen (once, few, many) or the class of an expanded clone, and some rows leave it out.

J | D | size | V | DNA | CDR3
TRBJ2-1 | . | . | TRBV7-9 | TGTGCCAGCCGATCGGTAATCGGCTACAATGAGCAGTTCTTC | CASRSVIGYNEQFF
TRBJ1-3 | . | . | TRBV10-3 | TGTGCCATCACCGGGCTCACAATCTCTGGAAACACCATATATTTT | CAITGLTISGNTIYF
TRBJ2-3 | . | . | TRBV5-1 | TGCGCCAGCAGCCCGGACAGTCGTCCAAGCACAGATACGCAGTATTTT | CASSPDSRPSTDTQYF
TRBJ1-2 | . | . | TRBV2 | TGTGCCAGCACGGGGGCGGGTGGCTACACCTTC | CASTGAGGYTF
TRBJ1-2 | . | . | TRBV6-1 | TGTGCCAGCAGTGAACGAGGGGGTCCCTATGGCTACACCTTC | CASSERGGPYGYTF
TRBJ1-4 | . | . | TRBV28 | TGTGCCAGCAGTTCTACAGGGCGGGGTGAAAAACTGTTTTTT | CASSSTGRGEKLFF
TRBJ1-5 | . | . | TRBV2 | TGTGCCAGCAGTGTAGCCGGTAGCAATCAGCCCCAGCATTTT | CASSVAGSNQPQHF
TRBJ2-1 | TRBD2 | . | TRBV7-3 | TGTGCCAGCAGCTCCAGCGGGGGATACAATGAGCAGTTCTTC | CASSSSGGYNEQFF
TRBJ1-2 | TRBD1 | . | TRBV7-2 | TGTGCCAGCAGCTTAGGACAGGGTCGGGCTAACTATGGCTACACCTTC | CASSLGQGRANYGYTF
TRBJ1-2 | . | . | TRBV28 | TGTGCCAGCAGTCTATCATCCCGGACAGCCTATGGCTACACCTTC | CASSLSSRTAYGYTF
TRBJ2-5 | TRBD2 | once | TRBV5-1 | TGCGCCAGCAGCTTGGGCTCGACTAGCGGGTCCCAAGAGACCCAGTACTTC | CASSLGSTSGSQETQYF
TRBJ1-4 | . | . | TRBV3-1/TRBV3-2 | TGTGCCAGCAGCCAAGAAGGTCCCAGTCGTAATGAAAAACTGTTTTTT | CASSQEGPSRNEKLFF
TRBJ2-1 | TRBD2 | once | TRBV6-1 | TGTGCCAGCAGTGAATTACGGGGGACTAGCGGGATGTCGCTTCAAGGCAATGAGCAGTTCTTC | CASSELRGTSGMSLQGNEQFF
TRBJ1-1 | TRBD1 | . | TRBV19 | TGTGCCAGTAGTATATCGGCTGGGACAGGCGCTTTCTTT | CASSISAGTGAFF
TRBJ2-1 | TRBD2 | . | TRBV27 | TGTGCCAGCAGTTTCCCTCAAGCGGGAGGCCTGGGCAATGAGCAGTTCTTC | CASSFPQAGGLGNEQFF
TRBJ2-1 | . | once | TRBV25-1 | TGTGCCAGCAGTGACAGGGGGGTTGATGAGCAGTTCTTC | CASSDRGVDEQFF
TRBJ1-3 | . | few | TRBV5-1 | TGCGCCAGCAGCTTGGTTCGGGGGACTGGAAACACCATATATTTT | CASSLVRGTGNTIYF
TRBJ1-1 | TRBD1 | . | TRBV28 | TGTGCCAGCAGGACAGGGGTGAACACTGAAGCTTTCTTT | CASRTGVNTEAFF
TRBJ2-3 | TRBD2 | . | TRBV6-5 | TGTGCCAGCAGTTACGGCGCGGGAGGGGGCACAGATACGCAGTATTTT | CASSYGAGGGTDTQYF
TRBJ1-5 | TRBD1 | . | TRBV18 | TGTGCCAGCTCATCGGGACAGGGAGGCAATCAGCCCCAGCATTTT | CASSSGQGGNQPQHF
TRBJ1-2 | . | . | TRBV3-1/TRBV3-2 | TGTGCCAGCAGCCAAGAGGAGGGCTATGGCTACACCTTC | CASSQEEGYGYTF
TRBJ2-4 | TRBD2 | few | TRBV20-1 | TGCAGTGCTAGTACGGGGGGGGTAGCCAAAAACATTCAGTACTTC | CSASTGGVAKNIQYF
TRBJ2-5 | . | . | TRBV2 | TGTGCCAGCAGAAAGGACCGGTCGGAGACCCAGTACTTC | CASRKDRSETQYF
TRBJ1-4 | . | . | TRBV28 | TGTGCCAGCAACCCGGGCCTCAATGATGAAAAACTGTTTTTT | CASNPGLNDEKLFF
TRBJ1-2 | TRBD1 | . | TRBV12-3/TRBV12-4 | TGTGCCAGCAGTCCGGACAGGGACGATGGCTACACCTTC | CASSPDRDDGYTF
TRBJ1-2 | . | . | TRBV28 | TGTGCCAGCAGTGGCAGGGAGATGGGTAACTATGGCTACACCTTC | CASSGREMGNYGYTF
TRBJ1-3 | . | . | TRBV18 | TGTGCCAGCTCACCTCCGGAGGAAAGAGGAAACACCATATATTTT | CASSPPEERGNTIYF
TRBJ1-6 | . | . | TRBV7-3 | TGTGCCAGCAGCTTAACGGGGCAGGGACTCTCACCCCTCCACTTT | CASSLTGQGLSPLHF
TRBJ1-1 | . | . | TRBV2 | TGTGCCAGCAGTGAGCGGGGATGGACTGAAGCTTTCTTT | CASSERGWTEAFF
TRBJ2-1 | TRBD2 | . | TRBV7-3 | TGTGCCAGCAGCTCTTCCACCTCGGGGGGGCGGCAGTTCTTC | CASSSSTSGGRQFF
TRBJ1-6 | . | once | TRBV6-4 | TGTGCCAGCAGCCGGGACTTTAATTCACCCCTCCACTTT | CASSRDFNSPLHF
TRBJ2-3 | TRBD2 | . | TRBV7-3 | TGTGCCAGCAGCCCAACTAGCGGCACAGATACGCAGTATTTT | CASSPTSGTDTQYF
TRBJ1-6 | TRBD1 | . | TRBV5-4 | TGTGCCAGCAGCTCACTTACCGGGACAGTCAATTCACCCCTCCACTTT | CASSSLTGTVNSPLHF
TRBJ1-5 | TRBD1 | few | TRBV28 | TGTGCCAGCAGTTCGACAGGGGAGCCCCAGCATTTT | CASSSTGEPQHF
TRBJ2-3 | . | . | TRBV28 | TGTGCCAGCAGTTTATCTCCAGATACGCAGTATTTT | CASSLSPDTQYF
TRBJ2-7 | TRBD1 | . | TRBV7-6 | TGTGCCAGCAGCTTAGCGGGGACAGGGGGTACCTACGAGCAGTACTTC | CASSLAGTGGTYEQYF
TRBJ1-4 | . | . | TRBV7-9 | TGTGCCAGCAGCTTAGCTGGGTCTAATGAAAAACTGTTTTTT | CASSLAGSNEKLFF
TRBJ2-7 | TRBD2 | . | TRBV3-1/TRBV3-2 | TGTGCCAGCAGCAAAGCCTCTAGCGGGAGTAGGTACGAGCAGTACTTC | CASSKASSGSRYEQYF
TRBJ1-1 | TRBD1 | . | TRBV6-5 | TGTGCCAGCACCGCCCCAGGGACAGGACAGGGAGCTTTCTTT | CASTAPGTGQGAFF
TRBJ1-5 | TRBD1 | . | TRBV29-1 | TGCAGCGTTGGGACAGGGGGTCAGCCCCAGCATTTT | CSVGTGGQPQHF
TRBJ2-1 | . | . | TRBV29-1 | TGCAGCGTTGAAGCCGAGAGCTCCTACAATGAGCAGTTCTTC | CSVEAESSYNEQFF
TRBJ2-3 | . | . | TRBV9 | TGTGCCAGCAGCCCTGTATCAGATACGCAGTATTTT | CASSPVSDTQYF
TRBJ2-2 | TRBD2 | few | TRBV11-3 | TGTGCCAGCAGCTTAGATGGGAGGGCAGGCGGGGAGCTGTTTTTT | CASSLDGRAGGELFF
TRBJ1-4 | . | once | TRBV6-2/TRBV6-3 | TGTGCCAGCAGTTTACGGGTGGAAAAACTGTTTTTT | CASSLRVEKLFF
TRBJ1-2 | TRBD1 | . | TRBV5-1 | TGCGCCAGCAGACAGGGGACAGGGCAGAGCTACACCTTC | CASRQGTGQSYTF
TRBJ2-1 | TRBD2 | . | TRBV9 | TGTGCCAGCAGCGAAATGGGACTAGCGATCAATGAGCAGTTCTTC | CASSEMGLAINEQFF
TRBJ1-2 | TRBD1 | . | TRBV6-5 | TGTGCCAGCAGTTACTCCCCGGACAGGGAAGGCTACACCTTC | CASSYSPDREGYTF
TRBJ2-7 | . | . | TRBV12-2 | TGTGCAAGTCGCCCGCGGAGGGGGCGATTCTACGAGCAGTACTTC | CASRPRRGRFYEQYF
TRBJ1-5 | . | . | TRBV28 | TGTGCCAGCAGTGTACTTAGCAATCAGCCCCAGCATTTT | CASSVLSNQPQHF
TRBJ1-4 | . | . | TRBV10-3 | TGTGCCATCAGTGAGTCGGATGAAAAACTGTTTTTT | CAISESDEKLFF
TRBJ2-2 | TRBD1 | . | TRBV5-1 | TGCGCCAGCAGCTCCATACAGGGGGCGAACACCGGGGAGCTGTTTTTT | CASSSIQGANTGELFF
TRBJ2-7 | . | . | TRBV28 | TGTGCCAGCAGTTGGGGATTTCAGGAGCAGTACTTC | CASSWGFQEQYF
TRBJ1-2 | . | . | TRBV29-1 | TGCAGCGCACTACAGGGCACTAACTATGGCTACACCTTC | CSALQGTNYGYTF
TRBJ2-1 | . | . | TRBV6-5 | TGTGCCAGCAGTTCGCGCTACAATGAGCAGTTCTTC | CASSSRYNEQFF